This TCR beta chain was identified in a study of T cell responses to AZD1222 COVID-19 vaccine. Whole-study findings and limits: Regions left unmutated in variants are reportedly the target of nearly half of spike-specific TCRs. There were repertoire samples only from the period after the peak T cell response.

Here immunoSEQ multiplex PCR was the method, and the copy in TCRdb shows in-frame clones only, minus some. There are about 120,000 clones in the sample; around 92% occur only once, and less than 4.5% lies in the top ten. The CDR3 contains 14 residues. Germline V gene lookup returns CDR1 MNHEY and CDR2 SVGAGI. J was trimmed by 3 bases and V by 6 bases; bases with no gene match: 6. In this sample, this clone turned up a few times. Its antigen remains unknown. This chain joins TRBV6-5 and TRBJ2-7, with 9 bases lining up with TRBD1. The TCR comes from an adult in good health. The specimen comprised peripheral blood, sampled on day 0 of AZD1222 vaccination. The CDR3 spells CASSRGQGIYEQYF. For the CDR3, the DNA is TGTGCCAGCAGCCGTGGACAGGGGATCTACGAGCAGTACTTC.